The rows below give T cell receptor beta chains drawn from one sample of a study of shared clonotypes between healthy human individuals. TCRdb keeps only in-frame clones here, not all; method: immunoSEQ multiplex PCR. The sample holds 400,000 to 500,000 clones, about 82% seen once. The source material was PBMCs. Receptor source: a middle-aged woman in good health. Some clones in this sample may be carry-over from other donors' samples. The CDR3 runs from the conserved cysteine through the conserved F or W. D genes are given only for firm matches. For some rows the clone size is stated as once, few or many, or as a class when expanded; others skip it.

V gene,clone size,D gene,J gene,CDR3 DNA,CDR3 protein
TRBV7-2,few,TRBD2,TRBJ2-3,TGTGCCAGCAGACGTACTAGCGGGTACACAGATACGCAGTATTTT,CASRRTSGYTDTQYF
TRBV19,-,-,TRBJ1-1,TGTGCCAGTAGTATAGTTAAGGGGGGGAACACTGAAGCTTTCTTT,CASSIVKGGNTEAFF
TRBV10-2,-,-,TRBJ1-5,TGCGCCAGCAGTGACTCCCGGGACACTTATAGCAATCAGCCCCAGCATTTT,CASSDSRDTYSNQPQHF
TRBV28,once,-,TRBJ2-7,TGTGCCATCGATCGTAGAGGGTTGTCCCACGAGCAGTACTTC,CAIDRRGLSHEQYF
TRBV28,-,-,TRBJ2-3,TGTGCCAGCGCCGGGACACATAGACTCACAGATACGCAGTATTTT,CASAGTHRLTDTQYF
TRBV11-2,-,TRBD2,TRBJ2-5,TGTGCCAGCAGCTTAAGAGCGGGAGGCGAAGAGACCCAGTACTTC,CASSLRAGGEETQYF
TRBV7-3,-,TRBD1,TRBJ2-5,TGTGCCAGCAGCTTACTAGGGACAGGACAAGAGACCCAGTACTTC,CASSLLGTGQETQYF
TRBV19,-,-,TRBJ2-1,TGTGCCAGTAGTATTAGGAGGACGGGTAATGAGCAGTTCTTC,CASSIRRTGNEQFF
TRBV5-1,-,-,TRBJ2-7,TGCGCCAGCAGCTCCAACCGTGTAGCGCTCGAGCAGTACTTC,CASSSNRVALEQYF
TRBV2,-,-,TRBJ1-1,TGTGCCAGCAGTAAAGGGTCCAAAACCGCTTTCTTT,CASSKGSKTAFF
TRBV5-8,-,TRBD1,TRBJ2-1,TGTGCCAGCAGCGCCGGACAGGGATCCTACAATGAGCAGTTCTTC,CASSAGQGSYNEQFF
TRBV9,-,TRBD2,TRBJ2-5,TGTGCCAGCAGCCCCAGCGGGGGGAGAGGGTACCAAGAGACCCAGTACTTC,CASSPSGGRGYQETQYF
TRBV18,few,-,TRBJ2-7,TGTGCCAGCTCACCACAGGACTATCCCTTCGACGAGCAGTACTTC,CASSPQDYPFDEQYF
TRBV7-3,-,TRBD2,TRBJ2-7,TGTGCCAGCAGCGCGACTAGCGGGAGGATCCCCTCCGAGCAGTACTTC,CASSATSGRIPSEQYF
TRBV5-1,many,-,TRBJ1-2,TGCGCCAGCAGCTTGGGGCTAGGGGACCAGCATGGCTACACCTTC,CASSLGLGDQHGYTF
TRBV2,-,TRBD2,TRBJ2-7,TGTGCCAGCAGTCAGAATAGCGGGAGCTCCTACGAGCAGTACTTC,CASSQNSGSSYEQYF
TRBV5-5,-,-,TRBJ2-2,TGTGCCAGCAGCCCGGGTCCCGAAGGCGTTCCCGGGGAGCTGTTTTTT,CASSPGPEGVPGELFF
TRBV28,-,-,TRBJ1-1,TGTGCCAGCAGTAGGGGTCCCGAGAACACTGAAGCTTTCTTT,CASSRGPENTEAFF
TRBV7-2,-,-,TRBJ2-5,TGTGCCAGCAGCATGATACCCATTTTCCAAGAGACCCAGTACTTC,CASSMIPIFQETQYF
TRBV6-1,-,TRBD2,TRBJ2-3,TGTGCCAGCAGTGAAGCGTGGCTAGCGGGAGGGGGTGATACGCAGTATTTT,CASSEAWLAGGGDTQYF
TRBV4-1,once,-,TRBJ2-3,TGCGCCAGCAGCCAGTCAGAAATGAGCACAGATACGCAGTATTTT,CASSQSEMSTDTQYF
TRBV7-9,-,-,TRBJ2-1,TGTGCCAGCAGCTTAGTTGGGGGTGGGAATGAGCAGTTCTTC,CASSLVGGGNEQFF
TRBV19,-,TRBD1,TRBJ1-5,TGTGCCAGTAATAGGGACAGGGGCCCTGAGAGCAATCAGCCCCAGCATTTT,CASNRDRGPESNQPQHF
TRBV4-1,-,TRBD2,TRBJ2-7,TGCGCCAGCAGCACCGCCGGGACTAGCGGACACGAGCAGTACTTC,CASSTAGTSGHEQYF
TRBV7-3,-,-,TRBJ2-1,TGTGCCAGCAGCTTAACGGGGAGGACCACCCAGTTCTTC,CASSLTGRTTQFF
TRBV28,-,-,TRBJ1-5,TGTGCCAGCAGTTTATGGGAGGGTGCGAGCAATCAGCCCCAGCATTTT,CASSLWEGASNQPQHF
TRBV30,many,-,TRBJ2-7,TGTGCCTGGAGTGTATCCCGGACAACAGGGGAGCAGTACTTC,CAWSVSRTTGEQYF
TRBV30,-,-,TRBJ1-4,TGTGCCTGGAGATGGTCTAATGAAAAACTGTTTTTT,CAWRWSNEKLFF
TRBV2,once,TRBD1,TRBJ1-5,TGTGCCAGTAGGGGACAGTACAATCAGCCCCAGCATTTT,CASRGQYNQPQHF
TRBV28,few,-,TRBJ1-5,TGTGCCAGCAGTTACTACAGGAGGGTTGGCAATCAGCCCCAGCATTTT,CASSYYRRVGNQPQHF
TRBV5-6,-,TRBD2,TRBJ2-3,TGTGCCAGCAGCTTTCTTGGCGGGAGTGCGGATACGCAGTATTTT,CASSFLGGSADTQYF
TRBV30,-,-,TRBJ2-7,TGTGCCTGGAGTGGCGGCAGTTCCTACGAGCAGTACTTC,CAWSGGSSYEQYF
TRBV2,-,-,TRBJ2-4,TGTGCCAGCAGTGAACCCGACAGGACCCTAGCCAAAAACATTCAGTACTTC,CASSEPDRTLAKNIQYF
TRBV18,-,-,TRBJ1-1,TGTGCCAGCTCACGATATCAGACGAACACTGAAGCTTTCTTT,CASSRYQTNTEAFF
TRBV11-3,-,TRBD2,TRBJ2-2,TGTGCCAGCAGCCATAGCGGGGGAAACACCGGGGAGCTGTTTTTT,CASSHSGGNTGELFF
TRBV5-1,-,-,TRBJ2-7,TGCGCCAGCAGCCTCGGGACGGACTCCTACGAGCAGTACTTC,CASSLGTDSYEQYF
TRBV4-3,-,TRBD2,TRBJ2-1,TGCGCCAGCAGCCAATGGCTGACTAGCGGATTTAAGGGGAATGAGCAGTTCTTC,CASSQWLTSGFKGNEQFF
TRBV10-2,-,-,TRBJ2-5,TGCGCCAGCTTGGACAGAAACCTCGTGGAGACCCAGTACTTC,CASLDRNLVETQYF
TRBV11-2,-,-,TRBJ2-3,TGTGCCAGCAGCTCACAGCGGTATACGCAGTATTTT,CASSSQRYTQYF
TRBV5-4,-,-,TRBJ2-7,TGTGCCAGCACCCTGTCCGGGACACCCTACGAGCAGTACTTC,CASTLSGTPYEQYF
TRBV5-1,-,-,TRBJ2-5,TGCGCCAGCAGCTTGCCCCAAACCCGCGAGACCCAGTACTTC,CASSLPQTRETQYF
TRBV7-2,once,TRBD1,TRBJ2-6,TGTGCCAGCAGCGCTGCCTGGACAGGGGTGTCCTCTGGGGCCAACGTCCTGACTTTC,CASSAAWTGVSSGANVLTF
TRBV6-1,few,-,TRBJ2-3,TGTGCCAGCAGTGAAGAGTACCGAACAGATACGCAGTATTTT,CASSEEYRTDTQYF
TRBV6-5,-,-,TRBJ2-7,TGTGCCAGCAGTTACTCGCCCCAGGGGGGCTACGAGCAGTACTTC,CASSYSPQGGYEQYF
TRBV5-4,-,TRBD2,TRBJ2-7,TGTGCCAGCAGCTTGGGCGGGAGCCGATCCTACGAGCAGTACTTC,CASSLGGSRSYEQYF
TRBV18,-,-,TRBJ1-5,TGTGCCAGCTCACCGTCCGGGCAGCACAATCAGCCCCAGCATTTT,CASSPSGQHNQPQHF